This T cell receptor beta chain was retrieved from a study of identical twins. This clonotype came up a few times. The CDR3 length is 17 residues. The J segment lost 6 bases and the V segment lost 4 bases, leaving 8 bases of the junction unmatched. In germline, CDR1 is SGHRS, CDR2 YFSETQ. One entry per CDR3 protein, called by TCRdb with MiXCR from the 5' RACE reads. The sample consists of about 340,000 distinct CDR3 sequences, over 9% of them appearing once. These same records also appear under a second study, on yellow fever vaccine responses in identical twins. That study reports: Each twin's T cell response to the vaccine was reported to look partly convergent and partly personalized.

The source of this sequence is a woman aged 18-30 years in good health. This chain joins TRBV5-1 and TRBJ2-3; 16 bases are a match to TRBD2. The sequencing sample was made of CD8+ T cells sorted from blood. As DNA, the CDR3 is TGCGCCAGCAGCACAGACGGGACTAGCGGGGGGGCGGATACGCAGTATTTT. Translated, it gives CASSTDGTSGGADTQYF.